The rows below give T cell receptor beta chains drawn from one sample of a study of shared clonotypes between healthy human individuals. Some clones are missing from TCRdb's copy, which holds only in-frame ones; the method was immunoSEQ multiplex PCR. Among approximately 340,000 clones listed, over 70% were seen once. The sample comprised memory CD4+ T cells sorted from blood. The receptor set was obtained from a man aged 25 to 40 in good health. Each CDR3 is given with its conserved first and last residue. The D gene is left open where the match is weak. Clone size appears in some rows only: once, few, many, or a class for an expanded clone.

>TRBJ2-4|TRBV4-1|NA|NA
TGCGCCAGCAGCCAGGAACTAGCCAAAAACATTCAGTACTTC
CASSQELAKNIQYF
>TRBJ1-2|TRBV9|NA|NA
TGTGCCAGCAGCGTAGGGAGGGGATATGGCTACACCTTC
CASSVGRGYGYTF
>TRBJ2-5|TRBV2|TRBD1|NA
TGTGCCAGCGATAGACAGGGGGTGAAAGAGACCCAGTACTTC
CASDRQGVKETQYF
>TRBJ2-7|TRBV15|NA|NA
TGTGCCACCAGCAGAGACAGGGTCTCCTACGAGCAGTACTTC
CATSRDRVSYEQYF
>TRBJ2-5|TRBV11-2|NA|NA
TGTGCCAGCAGCTTAAGATCCGCGTACCAAGAGACCCAGTACTTC
CASSLRSAYQETQYF
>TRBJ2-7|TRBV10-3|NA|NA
TGTGCCATCGGCCAGACCTACGAGCAGTACTTC
CAIGQTYEQYF
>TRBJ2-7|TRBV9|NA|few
TGTGCCAGCAGCGTAGACACTACCGGCGAGCAGTACTTC
CASSVDTTGEQYF
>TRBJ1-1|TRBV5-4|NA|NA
TGTGCCAGCAGCTTGGACAGGGAAGCTTTCTTT
CASSLDREAFF
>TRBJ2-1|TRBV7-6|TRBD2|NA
TGTGCCAGCAGCTTAGGCCCACTAGCGGGGAGGCCCGATGAGCAGTTCTTC
CASSLGPLAGRPDEQFF
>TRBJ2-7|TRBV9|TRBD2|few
TGTGCCAGCAGCGTAGGGGGACTATCTGGGGCCTTGCAGTACTTC
CASSVGGLSGALQYF
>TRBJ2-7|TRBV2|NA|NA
TGTGCCAGCAGCGGACAGTACGAGCAGTACTTC
CASSGQYEQYF
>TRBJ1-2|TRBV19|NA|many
TGTGCCAGTAGTATATCTGGAGCCTATGGCTACACCTTC
CASSISGAYGYTF
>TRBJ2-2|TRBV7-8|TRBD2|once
TGTGCCAGCAGCTTAATAAGCGGGAGGGCCCAAGGGGGCGGGGAGCTGTTTTTT
CASSLISGRAQGGGELFF
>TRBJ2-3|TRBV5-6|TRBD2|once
TGTGCCAGCAGCAGACGGGGACTAGCGAGTAGCACAGATACGCAGTATTTT
CASSRRGLASSTDTQYF
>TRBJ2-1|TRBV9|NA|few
TGTGCCAGCAGCGTAAGTATATCTGGGCAGTACAATGAGCAGTTCTTC
CASSVSISGQYNEQFF
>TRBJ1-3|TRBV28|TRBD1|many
TGTGCCAGCAGTTCCCTTACAGGGGCGGGCTCTGGAAACACCATATATTTT
CASSSLTGAGSGNTIYF
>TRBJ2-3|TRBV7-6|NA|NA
TGTGCCAGCAGCTTAAATTTGGGCACAGATACGCAGTATTTT
CASSLNLGTDTQYF